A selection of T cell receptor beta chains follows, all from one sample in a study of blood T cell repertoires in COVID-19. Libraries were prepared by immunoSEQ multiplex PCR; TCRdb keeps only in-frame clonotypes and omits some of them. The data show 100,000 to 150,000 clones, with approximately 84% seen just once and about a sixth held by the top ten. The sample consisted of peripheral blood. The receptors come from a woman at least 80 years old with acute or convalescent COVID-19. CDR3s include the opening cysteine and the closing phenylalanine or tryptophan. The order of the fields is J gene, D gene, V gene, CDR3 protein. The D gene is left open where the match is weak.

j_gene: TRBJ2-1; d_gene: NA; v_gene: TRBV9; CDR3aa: CASSPRDKSYSEQFF
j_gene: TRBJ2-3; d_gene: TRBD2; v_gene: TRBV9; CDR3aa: CASSIRLAGDTQYF
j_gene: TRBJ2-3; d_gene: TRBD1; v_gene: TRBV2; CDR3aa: CASSAGTGSQDTQYF
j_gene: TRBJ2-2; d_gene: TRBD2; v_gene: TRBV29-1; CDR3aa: CSGTSGNTGELFF
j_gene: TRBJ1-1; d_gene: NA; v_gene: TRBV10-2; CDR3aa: CASSESRRRGTEAFF
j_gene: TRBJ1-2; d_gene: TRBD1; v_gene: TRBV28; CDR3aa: CASSPTGGKGYTF
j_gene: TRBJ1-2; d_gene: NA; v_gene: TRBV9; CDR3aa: CASSVTGTSYGYTF
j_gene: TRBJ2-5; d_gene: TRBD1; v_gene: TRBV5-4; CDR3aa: CASSLDRVVETQYF
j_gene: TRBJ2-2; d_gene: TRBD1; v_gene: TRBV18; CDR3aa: CASSPTNRGRTGELFF
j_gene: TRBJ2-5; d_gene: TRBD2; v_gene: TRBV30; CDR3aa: CARGSRRYQETQYF
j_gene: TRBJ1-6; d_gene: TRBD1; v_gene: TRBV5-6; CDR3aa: CASSYAGGADSPLHF
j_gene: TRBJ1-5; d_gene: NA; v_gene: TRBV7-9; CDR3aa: CASSLILWTSYSNQPQHF
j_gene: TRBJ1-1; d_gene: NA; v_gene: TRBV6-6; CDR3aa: CASSLGGVDTEAFF
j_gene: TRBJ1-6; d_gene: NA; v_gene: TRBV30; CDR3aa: CAWSVQGWSPLHF
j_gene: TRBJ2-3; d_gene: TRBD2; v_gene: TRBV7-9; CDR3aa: CASSRRTSGLSDTQYF
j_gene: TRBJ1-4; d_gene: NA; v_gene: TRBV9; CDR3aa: CASSPGRRTEKLFF
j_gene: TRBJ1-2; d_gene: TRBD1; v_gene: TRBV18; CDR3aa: CASSTRQGQGYDYGYTF
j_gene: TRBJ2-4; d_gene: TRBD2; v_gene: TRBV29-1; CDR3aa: CSVEWLAGGPSKNIQYF
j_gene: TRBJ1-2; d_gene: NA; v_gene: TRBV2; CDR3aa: CASGRDGYTF
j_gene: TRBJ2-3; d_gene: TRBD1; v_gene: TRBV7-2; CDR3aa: CASSPGTGVTDTQYF
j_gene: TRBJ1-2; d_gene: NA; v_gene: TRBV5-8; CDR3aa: CASSLGQGSFGGYTF
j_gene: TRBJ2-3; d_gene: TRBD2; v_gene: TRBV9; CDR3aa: CASSVGVSGRAGVDTQYF
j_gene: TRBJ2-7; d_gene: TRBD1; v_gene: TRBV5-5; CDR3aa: CASSWADRSSYEQYF
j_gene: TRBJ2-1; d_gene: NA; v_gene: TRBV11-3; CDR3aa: CASSLERDNEQFF
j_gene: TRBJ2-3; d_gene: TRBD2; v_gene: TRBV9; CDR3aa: CASSTSGSTDTQYF
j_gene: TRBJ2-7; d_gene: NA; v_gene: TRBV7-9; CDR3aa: CASSLGYRRDSYEQYF
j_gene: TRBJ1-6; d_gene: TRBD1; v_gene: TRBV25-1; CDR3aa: CASRGTGGSSYNSPLHF
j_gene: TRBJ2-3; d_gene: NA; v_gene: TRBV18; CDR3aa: CASSPDRLGTDTQYF
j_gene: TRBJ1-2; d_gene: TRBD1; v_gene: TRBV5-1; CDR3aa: CASSSAGTGGRIGYTF
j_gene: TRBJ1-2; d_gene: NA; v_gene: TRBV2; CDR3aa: CASNLQEPYGYTF
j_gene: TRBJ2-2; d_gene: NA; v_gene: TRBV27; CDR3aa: CASSPRQRVAGELFF
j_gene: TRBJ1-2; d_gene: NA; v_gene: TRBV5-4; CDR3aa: CASYREIEDGYTF
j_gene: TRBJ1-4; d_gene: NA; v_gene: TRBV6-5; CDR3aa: CASSPRGVRGEKLFF
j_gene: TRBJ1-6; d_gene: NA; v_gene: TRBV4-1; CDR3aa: CASGSRGSPLHF
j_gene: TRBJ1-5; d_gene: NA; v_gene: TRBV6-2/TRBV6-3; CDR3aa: CASSPPGLLNQPQHF
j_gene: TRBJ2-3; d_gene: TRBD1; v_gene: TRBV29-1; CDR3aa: CSVGEARHTGVTQYF
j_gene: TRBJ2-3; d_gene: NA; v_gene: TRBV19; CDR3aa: CASSIFGGGGTDTQYF